This paragraph covers one TCR beta chain sequence. Measured with immunoSEQ multiplex PCR; TCRdb has only the in-frame clones, and not every one. The table records more than 60,000 clones, roughly nine tenths of them present only once. This sample stems from a study of T cell changes during pregnancy in multiple sclerosis. The CDR3 has 16 residues. Germline values: CDR1 SGHDT, CDR2 YYEEEE. V gave up 2 bases and J gave up 0 bases; unmatched junction bases: 5. This receptor was obtained from a female donor with multiple sclerosis, enrolled in a pregnancy study. V gene TRBV5-6 combines with J gene TRBJ1-1; TRBD1 aligns across 9 bases. Sequencing was performed on peripheral blood, taken in the second trimester of pregnancy. The CDR3 spells CASSFRTGDLNTEAFF. Here the CDR3 DNA reads TGTGCCAGCAGCTTTAGGACAGGGGATCTGAACACTGAAGCTTTCTTT.